Here is one T cell receptor (beta chain) with its context. Its antigen is undetermined. The data derive from a study of blood T cells in healthy people across ages. Whole-study findings and limits: CMV status of donors was unknown, possibly confounding expanded clonotype changes. Long-lived donors exceeded aged donors in naive CD4+ cells and diversity.

Trimming shortened V by 0 bases and J by 6 bases, and 6 bases separated the two germline ends. Germline-derived CDR1 and CDR2 are LGHDT and YNNKEL (reference sequence). CDR3 length: 14 amino acids. For the second PCR, which ran for roughly 6 to 12 cycles, a sample-barcoded 5' primer and a J-beta primer mix were used. Using its own MiXCR run on the 5' RACE reads, TCRdb lists one record per CDR3 protein. There are 700,000 to 1,000,000 distinct CDR3 sequences in the sample; under 45% occur only once, and about 21% lies in the top ten. This TCR was recovered from a man in his sixties in good health. The J gene is TRBJ1-6, the V gene TRBV3-1; D is undetermined. Sequences were obtained from blood. In nucleotides, the CDR3 is TGTGCCAGCAGCCAAGACTTTGGTAATTCACCCCTCCACTTT. It yields the protein CASSQDFGNSPLHF.